This T cell receptor (beta chain) was captured by sequencing in a study of shared clonotypes between healthy human individuals (dated by TCRdb to about 2020). Background on the whole study: The cohort included three men and a couple of women between 18 and 49 years of age. Leukapheresis yielded between about 0.85 and 10 billion PBMCs per donor. Different laboratories and diverse techniques were used to prepare libraries and sequence TCR repertoires, to increase sequencing depth and limit assay-specific biases. Per donor, three plates each were used for CD4 naive and CD4 memory, two for CD8 naive, and one for CD8 memory. To estimate repertoire size and how much clonotypes are shared between individuals, the study performed deep sequencing of blood TCR repertoires from 4 to 6 healthy adults. Study-wide findings and limitations: Estimated clonotype richness was generally larger for naive than for memory subsets. The small number of donors limited the genetic and exposure-history diversity represented. Compared with non-shared clonotypes, the clonotypes found in all four sorted-subset donors had higher generation probabilities. Rarefaction of sorted-subset datasets indicated incomplete sequencing despite the large sequencing depth. Sampling was restricted to blood, and TCR repertoires in tissue are likely to differ from TCR repertoires in blood. Across a handful of donors, roughly 5% of naive CD4, roughly 3.5% of naive CD8, 2.3% of memory CD4, and about 0.4% of memory CD8 clonotypes were shared. Based on pairwise subsampling, the degree of clonotype sharing among donors was expected to be affected by sequencing depth.

The CDR3 spans 11 residues, from the cysteine through the phenylalanine. Only the CDR3 DNA stays, 33 bases, in frame from base 1. V loses 8 bases of germline sequence and J loses 3 bases, and the interval between the two ends is 7 bases. Reading the germline V gene gives CDR1 MNHNS and CDR2 SASEGT. About this clone: Its antigen is unknown. The sample holds no much larger clone one base away, and base qualities are not on file.

Healthy HIV-negative adults with no recently reported acute infections or vaccinations were included as donors. Every donor was a Caucasian adult residing in Nashville, Tennessee, USA. CD4+ T cells were enriched through magnetic negative selection, after which naive cells were positively selected on CD45RA and the remaining negative fraction served as the memory subset. After blood collection by leukapheresis, PBMCs were isolated using Ficoll-Histopaque density gradient centrifugation and then cryopreserved in the vapor phase of liquid nitrogen. Analytical flow cytometry was used to check the purity and quantity of every magnetically sorted T cell population. Genomic DNA was isolated from every sorted fraction and measured by UV absorbance on a Nanodrop 2000c. Using the deep immunoSEQ assay, multiplex PCR amplified TCR CDR3 regions from genomic DNA. Extracted genomic DNA from each cell subset was distributed evenly across all wells of several immunoSEQ 96-well plates, and each plate was treated as a replicate. Each replicate PCR for sorted subsets received about 220 ng genomic DNA, equal to about 30,000 T cell genomes. The purified libraries were quantified using a Qubit 3.0 fluorometer, sized with a Bioanalyzer 2100, and then quantified again using the KAPA Library Quantification kit. Every immunoSEQ 96-well plate was sequenced on a separate single-read 150-cycle Illumina NextSeq 550 flow cell. The original methods were these. The immunoSEQ output contained only junctional sequences without quality scores, so filtering could not match that applied to full-length reads. Sequences were annotated with PyIR, a Python wrapper for IgBLAST v1.9, using IMGT germline references to assign V/J genes and CDR3. Reads were removed for weak V/J assignments (E-value above 1e-6), missing CDR3, stop codons, out-of-frame junctions, or ambiguous translated residues. V3J clonotypes were defined by identical inferred V gene, J gene, and CDR3 amino acid sequence. To compute the percentage overlap between repertoires, the number of shared unique clonotypes was divided by the size of the smaller repertoire. Richness of each repertoire was evaluated using RTK rarefaction, the Chao1 estimator, and Recon v2.1 estimates of unobserved clonotypes. Generation probabilities for all TCRbeta clonotypes obtained by the gDNA method from four donors were computed using OLGA. TCRdb took this table from immuneACCESS and kept in-frame rearrangements with V and J called. Such tables lack part of the clones; where checked against another copy, unresolved V genes explain under half of the gap, and the rest is unexplained. For V, J and clone size, that table is used; D and trimming come from the DNA. This sample holds around 2.3 million clones; approximately 95% were observed only once. Of the sample, approximately 0.13% falls within the top ten clones.

The sequence links TRBV6-1 to TRBJ1-2; the D gene cannot be named for sure. The sequencing sample was made of naive CD4+ T cells sorted from blood. The label giving this sample's cell subset or site can be read as: CD45RA+ positively selected. This clonotype originated in a man aged 18 to 30 in good health. Read as DNA, the sequence is TGTGCCAGCTGGAGAGACTATGGCTACACCTTC. Its protein reads: CASWRDYGYTF.